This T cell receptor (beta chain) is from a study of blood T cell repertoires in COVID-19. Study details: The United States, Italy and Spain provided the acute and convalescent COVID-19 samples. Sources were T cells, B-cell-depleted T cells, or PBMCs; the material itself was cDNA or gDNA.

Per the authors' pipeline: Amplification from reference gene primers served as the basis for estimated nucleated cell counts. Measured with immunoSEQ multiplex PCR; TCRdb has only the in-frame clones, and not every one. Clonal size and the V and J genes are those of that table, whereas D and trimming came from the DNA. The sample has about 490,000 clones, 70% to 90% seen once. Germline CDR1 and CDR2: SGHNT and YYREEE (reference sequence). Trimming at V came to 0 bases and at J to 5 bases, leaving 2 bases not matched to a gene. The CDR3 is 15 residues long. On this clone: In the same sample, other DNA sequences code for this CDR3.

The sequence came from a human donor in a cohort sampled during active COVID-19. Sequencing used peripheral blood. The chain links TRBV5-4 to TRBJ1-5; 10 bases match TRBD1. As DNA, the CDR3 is TGTGCCAGCAGCTTGGGTGGGACAGGGGATCAGCCCCAGCATTTT. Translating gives CASSLGGTGDQPQHF.